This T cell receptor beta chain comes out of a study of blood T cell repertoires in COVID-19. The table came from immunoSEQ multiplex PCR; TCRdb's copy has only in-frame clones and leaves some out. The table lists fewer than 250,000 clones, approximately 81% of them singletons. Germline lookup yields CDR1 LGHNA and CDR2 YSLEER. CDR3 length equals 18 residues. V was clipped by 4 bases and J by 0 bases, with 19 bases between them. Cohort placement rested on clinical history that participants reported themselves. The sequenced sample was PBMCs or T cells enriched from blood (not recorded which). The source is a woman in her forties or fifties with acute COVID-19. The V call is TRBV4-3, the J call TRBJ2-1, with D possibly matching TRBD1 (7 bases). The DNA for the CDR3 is TGCGCCAGCAGCCCTCGGAGGGGGGACAGCAGCTCCTACAATGAGCAGTTCTTC. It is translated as CASSPRRGDSSSYNEQFF.